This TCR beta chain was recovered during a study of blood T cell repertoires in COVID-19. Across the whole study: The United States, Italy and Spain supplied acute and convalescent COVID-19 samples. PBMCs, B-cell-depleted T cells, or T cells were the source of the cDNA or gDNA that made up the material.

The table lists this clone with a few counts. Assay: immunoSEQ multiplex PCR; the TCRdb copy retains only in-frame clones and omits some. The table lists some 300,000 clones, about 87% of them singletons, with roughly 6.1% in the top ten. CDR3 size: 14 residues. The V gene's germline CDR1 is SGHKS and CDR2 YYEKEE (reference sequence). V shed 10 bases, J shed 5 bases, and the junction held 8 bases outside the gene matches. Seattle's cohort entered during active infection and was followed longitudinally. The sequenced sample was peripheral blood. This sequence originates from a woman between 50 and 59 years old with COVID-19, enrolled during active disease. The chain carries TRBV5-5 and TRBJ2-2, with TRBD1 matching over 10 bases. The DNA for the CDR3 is TGTGCCGTACACCGGGACAGGGGTACCGGGGAGCTGTTTTTT. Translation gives CAVHRDRGTGELFF.